A few counts support the clone carrying this T cell receptor beta chain. Its antigen is still unknown. This sample was taken from a study of molecular identifiers for immune sequencing clone quantification. As for the study in general: Four of five splits of RNA from approximately 20,000 or 98,000 naive CD8 cells were sequenced in replicates.

Whole-study findings and limits: Beyond 20 RNA copies, clones held over 98% of effector molecules, compared with under 1% in naive cells. Highly expanded clone sizes could be underestimated through barcode sharing by identical TCR molecules.

Bulk TCR libraries used previously described methods and listed TCR primers. In TCRdb, the PCR reads were re-called with MiXCR into one record per CDR3 protein. The sample lists some 65,000 distinct CDR3 sequences; around a sixth were seen once. Sequencing was carried out using naive CD8+ T cells from blood, with Jurkat cell RNA spiked in. The subset denotes: FACS-sorted CD8+CD4-CCR7+CD45RA+ naive T cells. This receptor was taken from a human donor in good health. Some libraries in this study had Jurkat cell RNA spiked in.

CDR3 nucleotides: TGTGCCAGCTCGGGGGTGCCGACCGGGGAGCTGTTTTTT. Its translation: CASSGVPTGELFF. The V call is TRBV11-2, the J call TRBJ2-2; weak D call: TRBD2 (6 bases). The CDR3 extends over 13 amino acids. V gave up 8 bases and J gave up 5 bases, with 12 bases separating them. The germline CDR1 and CDR2 sequences are SGHAT and FQNNGV.